The 27 T cell receptor beta chains below all came from one sample that was sequenced in a study of cytomegalovirus exposure and HLA in healthy donors. The assay was immunoSEQ multiplex PCR, and TCRdb's table has in-frame clones only and misses some. The sample has approximately 160,000 clones; approximately 89% are singletons. The sample taken for sequencing was PBMCs. These receptors were taken from a woman aged 18-35 years in good health and CMV-seropositive.

The chain links TRBV7-2 to TRBJ1-2; possibly TRBD1 for D (5 bases). CDR3 length: 15 amino acids. V lost 1 base to trimming and J lost 4 bases, with 13 bases between them. CDR1 is SGHTA, CDR2 FQGNSA, per germline. The DNA for the CDR3 is TGTGCCAGCAGCTTAGGGAGGGGCGAAATCTATGGCTACACCTTC. Translation: CASSLGRGEIYGYTF.

The genes are TRBV28 and TRBJ1-3; D is ambiguous. Deletions cut 6 bases from V and 4 bases from J, with 7 bases between. CDR3 length: 12 amino acids. Germline V gene data show CDR1 as MDHEN and CDR2 as SYDVKM. The CDR3, as DNA: TGTGCCAGCAGCCAATTGGGAAACACCATATATTTT. Translated: CASSQLGNTIYF. Supplemented by reference TRBV28 and TRBJ1-3, the full variable domain reads DVKVTQSSRYLVKRTGEKVFLECVQDMDHENMFWYRQDPGLGLRLIYFSYDVKMKEKGDIPEGYSVSREKKERFSLILESASTNQTSMYLCASSQLGNTIYFGEGSWLTVV.

The rearrangement joins TRBV30 to TRBJ2-7; 9 positions agree with TRBD2. The length of the CDR3 is 14 residues. Germline CDR1 is GTSNPN and CDR2 is SVGIG (reference sequence). V lost 2 bases to trimming and J lost 5 bases; unmatched junction nucleotides: 7. CDR3 in amino acids: CAWSWAGGRNEQYF. The CDR3 nucleotides read TGTGCCTGGAGTTGGGCGGGAGGGAGAAACGAGCAGTACTTC.

This clone was counted only a few times. V gene TRBV23-1 combines with J gene TRBJ1-1; D is perhaps TRBD1 (6 bases). TRBV23-1 is marked as an open reading frame, function uncertain. Deletions cut 6 bases from V and 2 bases from J, with 13 bases between. This CDR3 is built from 14 residues. CDR3 residues: CASRRAGANTEAFF. CDR3 DNA sequence: TGCGCCAGCAGGCGCGCAGGGGCCAACACTGAAGCTTTCTTT.

J is TRBJ2-7 and V is TRBV18, with D maybe TRBD1 (7 bases). CDR3 length: 15 residues. V lost 2 bases and J lost 2, with 13 bases in between. Looked up from germline, CDR1 is KGHSH and CDR2 is LQKENI. CDR3 protein: CASSPSQGGTYEQYF. CDR3 nucleotide sequence: TGTGCCAGCTCACCAAGCCAGGGGGGCACCTACGAGCAGTACTTC.

CDR3 coding DNA: TGTGCCAGCAACCGAAACAGGGGTAGTTCCTACAATGAGCAGTTCTTC. Translating it yields CASNRNRGSSYNEQFF. This chain connects TRBV7-9 to TRBJ2-1, with 7 bases lining up with TRBD1. Germline V CDR1 and CDR2: SEHNR, FQNEAQ (reference sequence). This CDR3 contains 16 residues. J was trimmed by 1 base and V by 7 bases; bases with no gene match: 10.

The chain is built from TRBV7-9 and TRBJ2-2; 7 bases map to TRBD1. Germline trimming cut 4 bases from V and 5 bases from J; bases unmatched to any gene: 10. Germline V lookup: CDR1 SEHNR, CDR2 FQNEAQ (reference sequence). This CDR3 has 16 amino acids. The CDR3 nucleotides are TGTGCCAGCAGCTCGGGGACAGCTAAAAGTACCGGGGAGCTGTTTTTT. Amino acid sequence: CASSSGTAKSTGELFF.

The chain joins TRBV15 to TRBJ2-7, with TRBD1 identical over 10 bases. The CDR3 length is 15 residues. Germline-derived CDR1 and CDR2 are LNHNV and YYDKDF (reference sequence). V trimming: 8 bases; J trimming: 5 bases; junction bases outside the gene matches: 12. DNA for the CDR3: TGTGCCACCTCAAGACCGGGACAGGGGTTCGACGAGCAGTACTTC. Protein: CATSRPGQGFDEQYF. The variable domain in full, completed from reference TRBV15 and TRBJ2-7, reads DAMVIQNPRYQVTQFGKPVTLSCSQTLNHNVMYWYQQKSSQAPKLLFHYYDKDFNNEADTPDNFQSRRPNTSFCFLDIRSPGLGDTAMYLCATSRPGQGFDEQYFGPGTRLTVT.

The V and J genes are TRBV11-3 and TRBJ2-5, with D maybe TRBD1 (5 bases). V was trimmed by 5 bases and J by 10 bases, leaving 11 bases between them. The CDR3 has 11 residues. Germline CDR1 reads SGHNT; CDR2 reads YENEEA. The CDR3 region has the DNA TGTGCCAGCAGCCGCAGGGAAGGCCAGTACTTC. It yields the protein CASSRREGQYF.

The chain links TRBV9 to TRBJ2-2; 7 positions match TRBD1. With 3 bases clipped from V and 2 bases from J, the junction kept 7 bases outside the gene matches. CDR1 and CDR2 (germline): SGDLS, YYNGEE. This CDR3 comprises 16 residues. The CDR3: CASSAGQRANTGELFF. DNA of the CDR3: TGTGCCAGCAGCGCGGGACAGAGAGCTAACACCGGGGAGCTGTTTTTT.

The chain employs TRBV30 and TRBJ1-1; D ambiguous. CDR1 is GTSNPN and CDR2 is SVGIG in the germline V gene (reference sequence). The CDR3 contains 14 residues. The germline V and J ends were trimmed by 0 bases and 1 base, with 9 bases remaining between them. CDR3 amino acids: CAWSVGRGNTEAFF. As DNA, the CDR3 is TGTGCCTGGAGTGTCGGCCGGGGGAACACTGAAGCTTTCTTT.

This chain connects TRBV19 to TRBJ1-1, with D perhaps matching TRBD1 (5 bases). There are 15 residues in the CDR3. Per germline, CDR1 LNHDA and CDR2 SQIVND (reference sequence). Trimming took off 5 bases at V and 3 bases at J, with 16 bases between the two ends. CDR3 sequence (DNA): TGTGCCAGTAGTCTCCGGAGGGGAAGGGACACTGAAGCTTTCTTT. This translates into CASSLRRGRDTEAFF.

The chain carries TRBV7-3 and TRBJ1-1; D is unresolved. Germline V gives CDR1 SGHTA, CDR2 FQGTGA. The CDR3 spans 13 residues. V lost 3 bases and J lost 0, with 5 bases in between. The CDR3 loop is CASSFNMNTEAFF. CDR3 in DNA: TGTGCCAGCAGCTTCAACATGAACACTGAAGCTTTCTTT.

The chain joins TRBV4-1 to TRBJ2-1; D may be TRBD2 (6 bases). Trimming took off 1 base at V and 1 base at J, with 14 bases between the two ends. The CDR3 loop spans 17 amino acids. Germline values: CDR1 MGHRA, CDR2 YSYEKL. In nucleotides, the CDR3 is TGCGCCAGCAGCCAAGGGGTTCTAGCGAATTCCTACAATGAGCAGTTCTTC. Protein sequence: CASSQGVLANSYNEQFF.

The chain couples TRBV5-1 to TRBJ1-2; 8 positions match TRBD1. The CDR3 sequence is 15 residues long. Germline CDR1 and CDR2: SGHRS and YFSETQ. With 4 bases clipped from V and 7 bases from J, the junction kept 12 bases outside the gene matches. This chain's CDR3 is CASSALDRGAAGYTF. The CDR3 DNA sequence: TGCGCCAGCAGCGCCCTCGACAGGGGCGCGGCTGGCTACACCTTC.

This clone is a singleton in its sample. The chain joins TRBV30 to TRBJ1-3, with D uncertain. The CDR3 covers 12 residues. Germline CDR1 and CDR2: GTSNPN and SVGIG (reference sequence). The ends were cut back, 4 bases at V and 2 bases at J, with 6 bases in the middle. The CDR3 is CAWNQAGNTIYF. For the CDR3, the DNA is TGTGCCTGGAATCAGGCTGGAAACACCATATATTTT.

CDR3 DNA: TGTGCCTGGAGTGTACAATTGGAGACCCAGTACTTC. Residues: CAWSVQLETQYF. The chain combines TRBV30 with TRBJ2-5; D uncertain. The CDR3 runs 12 residues. The germline V gene has CDR1 GTSNPN and CDR2 SVGIG (reference sequence). V shed 0 bases and J shed 5 bases, with 7 bases lying between them. The whole variable domain, remainder taken from reference TRBV30 and TRBJ2-5, is SQTIHQWPATLVQPVGSPLSLECTVEGTSNPNLYWYRQAAGRGLQLLFYSVGIGQISSEVPQNLSASRPQDRQFILSSKKLLLSDSGFYLCAWSVQLETQYFGPGTRLLVL.

This chain joins TRBV29-1 and TRBJ2-7, with TRBD2 matching over 7 bases. In germline, CDR1 is SQVTM, CDR2 ANQGSEA. The CDR3 consists of 13 residues. After removal of 6 bases from V and 6 bases from J, the junction contained 11 bases not matched to a gene. The CDR3 reads CSVRRAGEGEQYF. CDR3 nucleotide sequence: TGCAGCGTCCGAAGGGCGGGAGAGGGCGAGCAGTACTTC.

This clone was seen a handful of times. Other nucleotide sequences in the sample specify the same CDR3. The V gene is TRBV6-1, the J gene TRBJ2-7; D gene ambiguous. The V gene lost 0 bases and the J gene lost 2 bases, with 5 bases spanning the gap. The CDR3 extends over 13 amino acids. Per the germline V gene, CDR1 is MNHNS and CDR2 is SASEGT. This chain's CDR3 is CASSEARTYEQYF. CDR3 DNA: TGTGCCAGCAGTGAAGCGCGGACCTACGAGCAGTACTTC.

This clone showed up just once. The V and J genes are TRBV7-2 and TRBJ2-5; the match to TRBD2 covers 9 bases. The CDR3 has 16 residues. The V gene end was trimmed by 1 base and the J gene end by 1 base; junction bases not matched to a gene: 4. CDR1 is SGHTA and CDR2 is FQGNSA in the germline V gene. The CDR3 DNA sequence: TGTGCCAGCAGCTTAGGGGGAGCGGGAGGCCAAGAGACCCAGTACTTC. Translation gives CASSLGGAGGQETQYF.

The gene calls are TRBV28 and TRBJ1-4; 9 bases match TRBD1. Germline V gives CDR1 MDHEN, CDR2 SYDVKM. The CDR3 runs to 17 residues. V shed 6 bases and J 6 bases; nucleotides not matched to a gene: 14. This CDR3 is CASSLGTGYFGDEKLFF. DNA for the CDR3: TGTGCCAGCAGCCTAGGGACAGGGTACTTCGGAGATGAAAAACTGTTTTTT. The full variable domain, completed using reference TRBV28 and TRBJ1-4, is DVKVTQSSRYLVKRTGEKVFLECVQDMDHENMFWYRQDPGLGLRLIYFSYDVKMKEKGDIPEGYSVSREKKERFSLILESASTNQTSMYLCASSLGTGYFGDEKLFFGSGTQLSVL.

The rearrangement joins TRBV29-1 to TRBJ1-4; weak D call: TRBD1 (6 bases). V lost 5 bases and J 7 bases, leaving 8 bases between the germline ends. CDR1 and CDR2 from the germline V gene are SQVTM and ANQGSEA. There are 11 residues in the CDR3. CDR3 sequence (DNA): TGCAGCGTTCTCAGGGGTGAAAAACTGTTTTTT. This gives the protein CSVLRGEKLFF.

This sequence joins TRBV7-3 and TRBJ2-3; the match to TRBD1 covers 7 bases. The CDR3 runs to 14 residues. Germline lookup yields CDR1 SGHTA and CDR2 FQGTGA. Losses at the gene ends were 3 bases for V and 6 bases for J; bases not matched to a gene: 6. The CDR3 sequence is CASSLGTGEDTQYF. CDR3 bases: TGTGCCAGCAGCTTGGGAACAGGGGAGGATACGCAGTATTTT.

The CDR3 region is CASRDNLYEQYF. CDR3 sequence (DNA): TGCGCCAGCCGGGACAACCTCTACGAGCAGTACTTC. The J gene is TRBJ2-7, the V gene TRBV5-1; possible D gene TRBD1, 6 bases. The V end lost 7 bases, the J end lost 3 bases, and 11 bases lay between the germline ends. This CDR3 spans 12 amino acids. Germline CDR1 and CDR2: SGHRS and YFSETQ. Using reference TRBV5-1 and TRBJ2-7 for the parts outside the CDR3, the full variable domain is KAGVTQTPRYLIKTRGQQVTLSCSPISGHRSVSWYQQTPGQGLQFLFEYFSETQRNKGNFPGRFSGRQFSNSRSEMNVSTLELGDSALYLCASRDNLYEQYFGPGTRLTVT.

The CDR3 spells CASSLRLAGGRADTQYF. The CDR3 nucleotides are TGTGCCAGCAGCTTGAGACTAGCGGGGGGGAGGGCAGATACGCAGTATTTT. V is TRBV4-2 and J is TRBJ2-3, with 14 bases lining up with TRBD2. V shed 5 bases, J shed 4 bases, and the junction held 8 bases outside the gene matches. Germline CDR1 reads LGHNA; CDR2 reads YNFKEQ. This CDR3 is 17 amino acids long.

This clone was counted between two and nine times. V is TRBV25-1 and J is TRBJ1-2; TRBD1 might be the D (6 bases). The length of the CDR3 is 13 residues. The V gene lost 6 bases and the J gene lost 4 bases, with 12 bases spanning the gap. CDR1 is MGHDK and CDR2 is SYGVNS in the germline V gene. The CDR3 loop is CASSRGQSYGYTF. In DNA form, the CDR3 reads TGTGCCAGCAGCAGGGGTCAGAGCTATGGCTACACCTTC.

The genes are TRBV28 and TRBJ2-5; 8 bases line up with TRBD1. The ends lost 5 bases at V and 5 bases at J; junction bases unmatched: 7. Germline V gene lookup returns CDR1 MDHEN and CDR2 SYDVKM. The CDR3 spans 14 residues. The CDR3 sequence: CASSRSGGWETQYF. The CDR3 region has the DNA TGTGCCAGCAGTCGGTCAGGGGGCTGGGAGACCCAGTACTTC.